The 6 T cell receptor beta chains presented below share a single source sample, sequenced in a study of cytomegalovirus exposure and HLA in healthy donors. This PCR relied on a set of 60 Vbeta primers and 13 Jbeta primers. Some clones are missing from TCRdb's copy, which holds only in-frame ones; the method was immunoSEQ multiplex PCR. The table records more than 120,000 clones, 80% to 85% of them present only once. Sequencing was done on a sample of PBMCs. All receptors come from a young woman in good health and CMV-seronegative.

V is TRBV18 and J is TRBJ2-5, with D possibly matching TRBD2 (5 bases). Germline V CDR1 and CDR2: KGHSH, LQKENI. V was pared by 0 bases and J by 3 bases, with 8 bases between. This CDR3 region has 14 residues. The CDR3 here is CASSPPTGKETQYF. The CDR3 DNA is TGTGCCAGCTCACCACCGACCGGGAAAGAGACCCAGTACTTC.

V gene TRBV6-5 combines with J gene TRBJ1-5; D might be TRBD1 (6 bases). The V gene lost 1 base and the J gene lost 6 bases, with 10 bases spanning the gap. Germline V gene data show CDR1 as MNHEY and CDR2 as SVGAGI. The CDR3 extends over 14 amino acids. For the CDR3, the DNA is TGTGCCAGCAGTTACTGGCAGGGGAGTCAGCCCCAGCATTTT. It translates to CASSYWQGSQPQHF.

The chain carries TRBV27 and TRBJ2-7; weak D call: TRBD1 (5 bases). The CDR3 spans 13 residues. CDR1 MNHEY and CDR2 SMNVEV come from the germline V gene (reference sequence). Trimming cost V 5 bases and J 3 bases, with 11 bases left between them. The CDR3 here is CASSRDSHYEQYF. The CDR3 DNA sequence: TGTGCCAGCAGTCGCGACAGTCACTACGAGCAGTACTTC.

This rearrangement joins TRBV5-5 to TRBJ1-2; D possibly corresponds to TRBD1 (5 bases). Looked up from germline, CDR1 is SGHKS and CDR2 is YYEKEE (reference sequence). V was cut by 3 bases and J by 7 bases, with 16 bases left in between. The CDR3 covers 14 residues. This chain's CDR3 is CASSSGLQPRGYTF. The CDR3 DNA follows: TGTGCCAGCAGCTCGGGACTGCAACCGCGTGGCTACACCTTC. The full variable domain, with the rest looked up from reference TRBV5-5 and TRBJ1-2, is DAGVTQSPTHLIKTRGQQVTLRCSPISGHKSVSWYQQVLGQGPQFIFQYYEKEERGRGNFPDRFSARQFPNYSSELNVNALLLGDSALYLCASSSGLQPRGYTFGSGTRLTVV.

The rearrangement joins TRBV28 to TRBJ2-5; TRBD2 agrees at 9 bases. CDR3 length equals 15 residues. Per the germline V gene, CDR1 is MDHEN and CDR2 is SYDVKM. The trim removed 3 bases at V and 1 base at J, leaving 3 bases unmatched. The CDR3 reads CASSFAGGTQETQYF. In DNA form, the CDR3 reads TGTGCCAGCAGTTTTGCGGGGGGGACCCAAGAGACCCAGTACTTC.

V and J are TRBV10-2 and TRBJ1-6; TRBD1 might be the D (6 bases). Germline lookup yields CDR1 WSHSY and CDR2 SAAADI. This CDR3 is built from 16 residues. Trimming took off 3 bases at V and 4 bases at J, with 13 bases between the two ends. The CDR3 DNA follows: TGCGCCAGCAGTGATACGGACAGCTTTTATAATTCACCCCTCCACTTT. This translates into CASSDTDSFYNSPLHF.